Following are 11 T cell receptor beta chains from one sample sequenced in a study of hypomethylating agent response in myelodysplastic syndrome. The repertoire was sequenced with immunoSEQ multiplex PCR; TCRdb's copy has only in-frame clones and lacks some. The data show 6,600 or so clones, around 90% seen once. Material: bone marrow, obtained before or after starting hypomethylating agent treatment for myelodysplastic syndrome (not recorded which). These receptors came from a human donor with myelodysplastic syndrome.

The chain employs TRBV6-6 and TRBJ2-7; D is possibly TRBD1 (5 bases). Trimming removed 0 bases at V and 5 bases at J, with 8 bases between. Germline V gives CDR1 MNHNY, CDR2 SVGAGI (reference sequence). The CDR3 has 13 amino acids. The CDR3 DNA reads TGTGCCAGCAGTTACTCGCCAGGGAACGAGCAGTACTTC. Its translation is CASSYSPGNEQYF.

The chain joins TRBV6-5 to TRBJ1-2, with TRBD1 matching 7 bases. The V gene end was trimmed by 6 bases and the J gene end by 2 bases; junction bases not matched to a gene: 6. The CDR3 totals 14 residues. Per germline, CDR1 MNHEY and CDR2 SVGAGI. The CDR3 region is CASSLDRENYGYTF. As DNA, the CDR3 is TGTGCCAGCAGCCTCGACAGGGAGAACTATGGCTACACCTTC.

J is TRBJ2-7 and V is TRBV10-3, with 9 nucleotides matching TRBD2. The CDR3 loop spans 12 amino acids. Germline-derived CDR1 and CDR2 are ENHRY and SYGVKD. Trimming took 11 bases from V and 6 from J; bases not matched to a gene: 8. CDR3 coding DNA: TGTGCCCCAGCGGGGGGAGAGGCCGAGCAGTACGTC. This translates into CAPAGGEAEQYV.

The chain couples TRBV5-1 to TRBJ2-5; D might be TRBD1 (5 bases). The closer fit of TRBJ2-7 to the DNA end suggests the J call may be wrong. This CDR3 contains 14 residues. CDR1 is SGHRS, CDR2 YFSETQ, per germline. The CDR3 loop is CASSFQGPSYEQYF. CDR3 sequence (DNA): TGCGCCAGCAGCTTCCAGGGCCCGTCCTACGAGCAGTACTTC.

The chain couples TRBV4-1 to TRBJ1-1; no clear D gene. Germline V CDR1 and CDR2: MGHRA, YSYEKL. This CDR3 is built from 14 residues. The V and J ends lost 3 bases and 2 bases respectively, with 10 bases between them. The CDR3 loop is CASSHNLVNTEAFF. CDR3 nucleotides: TGCGCCAGCAGCCATAATCTGGTAAACACTGAAGCTTTCTTT.

V usage is TRBV11-2 and J usage is TRBJ2-3; TRBD1 might be the D (6 bases). The CDR3 runs to 13 residues. V was pared by 1 base and J by 8 bases, with 10 bases between. Germline V gives CDR1 SGHAT, CDR2 FQNNGV. CDR3 region: CASSLGGPRTQYF. Written as DNA, the CDR3 is TGTGCCAGCAGCTTAGGGGGGCCTCGTACGCAGTATTTT.

This clone was detected only once. The CDR3 reads CASSDSYYEQYF. CDR3 nucleotide sequence: TGTGCCAGCTCAGACAGTTACTACGAGCAGTACTTC. The genes are TRBV18 and TRBJ2-7, with D possibly being TRBD1 (5 bases). This CDR3 region has 12 residues. The germline V gene encodes CDR1 KGHSH and CDR2 LQKENI. Trimming removed 5 bases from V and 3 bases from J, with 8 bases in between.

This clone was picked up a small number of times. The CDR3 sequence is CASSEPIRQNTEAFF. The CDR3 bases are TGTGCCAGCAGCGAACCCATCAGACAGAACACTGAAGCTTTCTTT. The V gene is TRBV7-9, the J gene TRBJ1-1; D gene uncertain. The CDR3 runs to 15 residues. Germline V gene lookup returns CDR1 SEHNR and CDR2 FQNEAQ (reference sequence). V lost 5 bases and J lost 1, with 14 bases in between.

J is TRBJ2-1 and V is TRBV15, with 8 bases that match TRBD2. The V segment lost 5 bases and the J segment 4 bases; nucleotides outside the gene matches: 10. The length of the CDR3 is 16 residues. From germline, CDR1 is LNHNV and CDR2 YYDKDF (reference sequence). This CDR3 is CATSAGGSWPYNEQFF. For the CDR3, the DNA is TGTGCCACCAGCGCGGGGGGTAGTTGGCCTTACAATGAGCAGTTCTTC.

The genes are TRBV28 and TRBJ1-4; 10 bases fit TRBD1. Germline CDR1 MDHEN, CDR2 SYDVKM. This CDR3 is built from 15 residues. J lost 8 bases, V lost 6 bases, and 9 bases had no gene match. The CDR3 here is CASRGTGTGEEKLFF. DNA for the CDR3: TGTGCCAGCAGGGGAACCGGGACAGGGGAGGAAAAACTGTTTTTT.

The J gene is TRBJ1-2, the V gene TRBV5-4; D gene unclear. The CDR3 covers 14 residues. The germline CDR1 and CDR2 sequences are SGHNT and YYREEE (reference sequence). Trimming took off 0 bases at V and 8 bases at J, with 14 bases between the two ends. CDR3 loop: CASSLGTLDGGYTF. The DNA of the CDR3 is TGTGCCAGCAGCTTGGGTACCCTGGACGGGGGCTACACCTTC.